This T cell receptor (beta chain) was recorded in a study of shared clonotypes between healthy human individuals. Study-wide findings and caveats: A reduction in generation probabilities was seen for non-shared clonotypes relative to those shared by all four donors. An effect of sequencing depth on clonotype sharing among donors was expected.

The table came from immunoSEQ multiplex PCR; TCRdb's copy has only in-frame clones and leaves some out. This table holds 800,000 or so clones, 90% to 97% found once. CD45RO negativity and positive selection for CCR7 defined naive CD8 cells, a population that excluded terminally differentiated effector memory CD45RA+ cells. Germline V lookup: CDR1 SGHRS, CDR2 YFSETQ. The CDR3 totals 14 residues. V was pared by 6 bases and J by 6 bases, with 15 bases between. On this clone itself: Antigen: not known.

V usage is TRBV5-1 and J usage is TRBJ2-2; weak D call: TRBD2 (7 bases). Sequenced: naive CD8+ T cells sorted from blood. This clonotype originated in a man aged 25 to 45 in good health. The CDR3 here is CASNPPGGPGELFF. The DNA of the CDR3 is TGCGCCAGCAACCCTCCCGGGGGGCCCGGGGAGCTGTTTTTT.